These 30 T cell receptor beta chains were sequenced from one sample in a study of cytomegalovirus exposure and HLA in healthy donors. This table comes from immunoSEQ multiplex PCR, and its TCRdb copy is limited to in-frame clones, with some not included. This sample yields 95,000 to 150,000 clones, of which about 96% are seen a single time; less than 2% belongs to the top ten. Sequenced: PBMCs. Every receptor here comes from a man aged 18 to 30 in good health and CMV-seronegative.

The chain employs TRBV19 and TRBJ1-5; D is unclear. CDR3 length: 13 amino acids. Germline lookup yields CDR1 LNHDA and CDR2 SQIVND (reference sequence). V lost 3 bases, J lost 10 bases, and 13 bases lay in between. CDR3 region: CASSIVAASPQHF. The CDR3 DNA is TGTGCCAGTAGTATCGTGGCGGCCAGTCCCCAGCATTTT.

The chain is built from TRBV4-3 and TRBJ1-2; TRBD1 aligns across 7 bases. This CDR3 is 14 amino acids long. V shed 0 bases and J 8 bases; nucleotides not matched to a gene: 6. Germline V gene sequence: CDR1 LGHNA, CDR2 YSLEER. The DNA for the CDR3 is TGCGCCAGCAGCCAAGATGAGGGGGCGGGCGGCTACACCTTC. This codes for CASSQDEGAGGYTF.

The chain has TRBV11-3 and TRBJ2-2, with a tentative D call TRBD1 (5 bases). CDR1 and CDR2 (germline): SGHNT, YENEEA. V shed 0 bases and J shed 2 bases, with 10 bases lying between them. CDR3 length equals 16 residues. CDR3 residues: CASSLDQGTNTGELFF. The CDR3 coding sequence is TGTGCCAGCAGCTTAGATCAGGGAACCAACACCGGGGAGCTGTTTTTT. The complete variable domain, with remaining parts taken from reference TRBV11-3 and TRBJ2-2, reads EAGVVQSPRYKIIEKKQPVAFWCNPISGHNTLYWYLQNLGQGPELLIRYENEEAVDDSQLPKDRFSAERLKGVDSTLKIQPAELGDSAVYLCASSLDQGTNTGELFFGEGSRLTVL.

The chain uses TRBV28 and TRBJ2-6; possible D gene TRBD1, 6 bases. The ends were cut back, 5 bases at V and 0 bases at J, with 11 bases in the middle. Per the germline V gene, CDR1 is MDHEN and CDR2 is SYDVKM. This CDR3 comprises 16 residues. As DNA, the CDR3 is TGTGCCAGCAGTCGCACAGGGCCCTCTGGGGCCAACGTCCTGACTTTC. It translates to CASSRTGPSGANVLTF.

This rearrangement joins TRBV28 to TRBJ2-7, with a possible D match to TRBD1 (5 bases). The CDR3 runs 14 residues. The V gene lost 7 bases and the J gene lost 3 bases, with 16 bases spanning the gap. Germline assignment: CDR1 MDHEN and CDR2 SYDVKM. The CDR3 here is CASNLPREGYEQYF. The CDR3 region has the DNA TGTGCCAGCAACCTTCCCAGGGAAGGCTACGAGCAGTACTTC.

Here the CDR3 DNA reads TGTGCCAGCAGCCCCACAGGGACGAACACTGAAGCTTTCTTT. Translating gives CASSPTGTNTEAFF. This chain connects TRBV7-9 to TRBJ1-1, with a tentative D call TRBD1 (6 bases). The V end was cut by 5 bases, the J end by 1 base, with 11 bases between. Germline-derived CDR1 and CDR2 are SEHNR and FQNEAQ (reference sequence). This CDR3 comprises 14 residues.

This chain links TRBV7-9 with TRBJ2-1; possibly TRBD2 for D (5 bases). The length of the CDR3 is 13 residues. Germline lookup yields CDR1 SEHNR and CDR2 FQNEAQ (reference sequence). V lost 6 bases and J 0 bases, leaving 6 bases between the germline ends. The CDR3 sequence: CASRDYSYNEQFF. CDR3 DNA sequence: TGTGCCAGCAGAGACTACTCCTACAATGAGCAGTTCTTC.

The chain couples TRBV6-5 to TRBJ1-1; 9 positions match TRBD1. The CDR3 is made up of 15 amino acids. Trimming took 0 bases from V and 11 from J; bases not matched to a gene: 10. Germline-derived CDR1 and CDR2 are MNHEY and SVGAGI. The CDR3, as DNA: TGTGCCAGCAGTTACTCAGCACAGGGGGCGGGGTGGGCTTTCTTT. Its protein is CASSYSAQGAGWAFF.

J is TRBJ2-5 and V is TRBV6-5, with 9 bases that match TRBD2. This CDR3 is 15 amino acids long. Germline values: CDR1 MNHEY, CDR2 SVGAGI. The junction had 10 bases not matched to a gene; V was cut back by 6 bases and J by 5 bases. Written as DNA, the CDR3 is TGTGCCAGCAGCCCTAGCGGGGCCTCGGGGGAGACCCAGTACTTC. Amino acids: CASSPSGASGETQYF.

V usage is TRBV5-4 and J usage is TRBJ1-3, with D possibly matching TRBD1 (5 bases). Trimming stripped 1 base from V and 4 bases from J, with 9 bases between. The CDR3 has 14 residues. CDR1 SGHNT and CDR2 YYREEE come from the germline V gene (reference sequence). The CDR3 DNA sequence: TGTGCCAGCAGCTTGTCAGGGTCCGGAAACACCATATATTTT. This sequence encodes CASSLSGSGNTIYF.

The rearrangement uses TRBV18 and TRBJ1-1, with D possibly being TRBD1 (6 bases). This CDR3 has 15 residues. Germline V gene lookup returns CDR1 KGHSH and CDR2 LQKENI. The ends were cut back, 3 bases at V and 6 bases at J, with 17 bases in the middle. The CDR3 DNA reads TGTGCCAGCTCACCGACAGGACTCCAGGGCGCTGAAGCTTTCTTT. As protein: CASSPTGLQGAEAFF.

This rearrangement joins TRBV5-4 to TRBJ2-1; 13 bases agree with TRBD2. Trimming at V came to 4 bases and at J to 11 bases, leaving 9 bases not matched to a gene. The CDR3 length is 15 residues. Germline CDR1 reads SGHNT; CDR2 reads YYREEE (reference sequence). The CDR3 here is CASSTSGGGPEQQFF. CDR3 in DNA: TGTGCCAGCAGCACTAGCGGGGGGGGCCCAGAGCAGCAGTTCTTC.

For the CDR3, the DNA is TGTGCCAGCAGCGTAGCAAGCGGGGACTCCTACAATGAGCAGTTCTTC. This gives the protein CASSVASGDSYNEQFF. V gene TRBV9 combines with J gene TRBJ2-1; 7 bases line up with TRBD2. The CDR3 sequence is 16 residues long. Germline lookup yields CDR1 SGDLS and CDR2 YYNGEE. V shed 0 bases and J 0 bases; nucleotides not matched to a gene: 3.

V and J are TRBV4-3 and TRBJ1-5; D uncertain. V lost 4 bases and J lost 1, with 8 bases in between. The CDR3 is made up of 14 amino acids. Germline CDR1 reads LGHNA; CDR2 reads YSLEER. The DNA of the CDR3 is TGCGCCAGCAGCCCCCTCGGGAGCAATCAGCCCCAGCATTTT. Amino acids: CASSPLGSNQPQHF.

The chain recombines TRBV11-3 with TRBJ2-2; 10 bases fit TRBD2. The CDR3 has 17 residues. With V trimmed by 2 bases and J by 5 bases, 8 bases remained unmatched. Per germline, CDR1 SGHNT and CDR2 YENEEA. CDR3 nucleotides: TGTGCCAGCAGCTTAATACGCGTTAGCGGGAGGACCGGGGAGCTGTTTTTT. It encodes CASSLIRVSGRTGELFF.

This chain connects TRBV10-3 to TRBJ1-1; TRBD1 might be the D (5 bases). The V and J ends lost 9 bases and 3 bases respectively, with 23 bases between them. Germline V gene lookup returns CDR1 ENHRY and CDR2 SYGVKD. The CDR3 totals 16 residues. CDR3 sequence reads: CAMRDAGELGDTEAFF. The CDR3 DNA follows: TGTGCCATGCGGGACGCCGGAGAGCTAGGGGACACTGAAGCTTTCTTT.

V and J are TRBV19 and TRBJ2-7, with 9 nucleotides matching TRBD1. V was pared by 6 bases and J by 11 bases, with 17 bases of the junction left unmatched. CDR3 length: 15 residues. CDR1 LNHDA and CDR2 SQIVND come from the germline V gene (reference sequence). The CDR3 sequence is CASSTFAGQGPQKYF. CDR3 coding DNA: TGTGCCAGTAGCACCTTCGCGGGACAGGGCCCTCAGAAGTACTTC. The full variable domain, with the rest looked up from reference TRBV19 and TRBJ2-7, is DGGITQSPKYLFRKEGQNVTLSCEQNLNHDAMYWYRQDPGQGLRLIYYSQIVNDFQKGDIAEGYSVSREKKESFPLTVTSAQKNPTAFYLCASSTFAGQGPQKYFGPGTRLTVT.

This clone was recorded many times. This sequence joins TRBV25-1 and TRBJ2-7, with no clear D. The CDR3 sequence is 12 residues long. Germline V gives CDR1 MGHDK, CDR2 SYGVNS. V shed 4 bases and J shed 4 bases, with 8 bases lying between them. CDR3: CASSGNNYEQYF. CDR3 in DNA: TGTGCCAGCAGTGGTAATAATTACGAGCAGTACTTC.

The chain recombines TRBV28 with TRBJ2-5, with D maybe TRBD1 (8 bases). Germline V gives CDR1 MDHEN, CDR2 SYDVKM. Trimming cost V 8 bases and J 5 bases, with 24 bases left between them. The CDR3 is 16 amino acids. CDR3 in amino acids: CASAQLGQGGRETQYF. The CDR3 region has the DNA TGTGCCAGCGCACAGCTAGGACAGGGAGGGCGGGAGACCCAGTACTTC. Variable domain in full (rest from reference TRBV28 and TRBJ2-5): DVKVTQSSRYLVKRTGEKVFLECVQDMDHENMFWYRQDPGLGLRLIYFSYDVKMKEKGDIPEGYSVSREKKERFSLILESASTNQTSMYLCASAQLGQGGRETQYFGPGTRLLVL.

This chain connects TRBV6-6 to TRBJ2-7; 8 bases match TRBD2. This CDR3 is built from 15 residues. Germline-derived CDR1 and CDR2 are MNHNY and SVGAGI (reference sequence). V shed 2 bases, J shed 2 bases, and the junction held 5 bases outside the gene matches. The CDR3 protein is CASSYDGGGPYEQYF. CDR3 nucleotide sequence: TGTGCCAGCAGTTACGACGGGGGGGGCCCCTACGAGCAGTACTTC.

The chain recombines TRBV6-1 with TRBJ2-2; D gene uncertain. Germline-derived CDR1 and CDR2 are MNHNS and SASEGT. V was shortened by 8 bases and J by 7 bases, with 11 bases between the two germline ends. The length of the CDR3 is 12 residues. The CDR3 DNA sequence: TGTGCCAGCCTCAGCGTTGACGGGGAGCTGTTTTTT. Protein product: CASLSVDGELFF.

This chain's CDR3 is CASIPGGSDTIYF. In nucleotides, the CDR3 is TGTGCCAGCATCCCAGGGGGATCGGACACCATATATTTT. The rearrangement uses TRBV6-5 and TRBJ1-3; TRBD1 matches at 7 bases. CDR1 MNHEY and CDR2 SVGAGI come from the germline V gene. V lost 7 bases to trimming and J lost 8 bases; unmatched junction nucleotides: 8. This CDR3 is 13 amino acids long.

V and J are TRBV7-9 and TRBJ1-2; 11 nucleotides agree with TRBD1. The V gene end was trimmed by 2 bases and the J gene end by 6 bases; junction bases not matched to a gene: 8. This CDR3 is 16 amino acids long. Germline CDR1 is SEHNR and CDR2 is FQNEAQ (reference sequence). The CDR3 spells CASSLSLGQGADGYTF. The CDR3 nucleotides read TGTGCCAGCAGCTTAAGTCTCGGACAGGGGGCTGATGGCTACACCTTC.

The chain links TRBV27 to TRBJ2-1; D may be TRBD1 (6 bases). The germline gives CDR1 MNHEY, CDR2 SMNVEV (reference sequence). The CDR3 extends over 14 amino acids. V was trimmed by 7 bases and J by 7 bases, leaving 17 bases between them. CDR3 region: CASTGLAQGNEQFF. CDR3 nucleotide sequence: TGTGCCAGCACTGGGCTAGCCCAGGGGAATGAGCAGTTCTTC.

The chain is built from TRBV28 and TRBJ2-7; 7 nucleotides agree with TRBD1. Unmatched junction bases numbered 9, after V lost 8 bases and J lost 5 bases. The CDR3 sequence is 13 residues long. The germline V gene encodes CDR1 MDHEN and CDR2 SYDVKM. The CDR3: CASLKQGPDEQYF. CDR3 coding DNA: TGTGCCAGCCTTAAACAGGGGCCCGACGAGCAGTACTTC.

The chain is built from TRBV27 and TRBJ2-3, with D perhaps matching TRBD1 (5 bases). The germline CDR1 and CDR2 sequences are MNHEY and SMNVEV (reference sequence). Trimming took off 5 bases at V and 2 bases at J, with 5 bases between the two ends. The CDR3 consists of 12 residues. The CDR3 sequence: CASSGATDTQYF. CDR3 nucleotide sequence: TGTGCCAGCAGTGGGGCCACAGATACGCAGTATTTT.

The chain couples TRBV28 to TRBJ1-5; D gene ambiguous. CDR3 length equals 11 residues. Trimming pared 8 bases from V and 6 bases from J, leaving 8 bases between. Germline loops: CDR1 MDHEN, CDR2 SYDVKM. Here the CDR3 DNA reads TGTGCCAGCGGCCTTTCTCAGCCCCAGCATTTT. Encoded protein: CASGLSQPQHF.

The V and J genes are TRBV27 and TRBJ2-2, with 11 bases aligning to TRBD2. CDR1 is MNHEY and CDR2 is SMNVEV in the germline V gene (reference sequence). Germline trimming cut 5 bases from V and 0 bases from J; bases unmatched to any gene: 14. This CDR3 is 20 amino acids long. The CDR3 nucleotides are TGTGCCAGCAGTGCACTCACTAGCGGGAGACCAATTGCGAACACCGGGGAGCTGTTTTTT. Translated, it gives CASSALTSGRPIANTGELFF.

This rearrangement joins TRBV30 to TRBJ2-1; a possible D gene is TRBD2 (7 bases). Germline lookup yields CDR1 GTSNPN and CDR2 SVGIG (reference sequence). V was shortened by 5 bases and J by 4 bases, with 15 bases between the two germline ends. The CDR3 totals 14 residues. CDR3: CAWGGGSLYNEQFF. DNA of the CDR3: TGTGCCTGGGGGGGCGGGAGCCTTTACAATGAGCAGTTCTTC. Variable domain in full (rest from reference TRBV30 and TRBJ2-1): SQTIHQWPATLVQPVGSPLSLECTVEGTSNPNLYWYRQAAGRGLQLLFYSVGIGQISSEVPQNLSASRPQDRQFILSSKKLLLSDSGFYLCAWGGGSLYNEQFFGPGTRLTVL.

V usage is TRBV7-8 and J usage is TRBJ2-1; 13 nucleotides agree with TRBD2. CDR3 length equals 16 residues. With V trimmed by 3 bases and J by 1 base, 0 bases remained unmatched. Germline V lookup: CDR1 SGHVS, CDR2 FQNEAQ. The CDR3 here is CASSLGLAGSYNEQFF. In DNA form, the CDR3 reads TGTGCCAGCAGCTTGGGACTAGCGGGGTCCTACAATGAGCAGTTCTTC.